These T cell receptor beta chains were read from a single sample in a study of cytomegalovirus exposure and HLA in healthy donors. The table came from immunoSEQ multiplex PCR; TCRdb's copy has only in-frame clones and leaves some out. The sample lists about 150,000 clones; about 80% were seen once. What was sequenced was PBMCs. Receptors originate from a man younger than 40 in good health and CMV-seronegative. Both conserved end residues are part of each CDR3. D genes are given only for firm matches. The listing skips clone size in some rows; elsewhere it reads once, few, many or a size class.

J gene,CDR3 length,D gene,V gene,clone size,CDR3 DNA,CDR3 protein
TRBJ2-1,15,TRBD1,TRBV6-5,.,TGTGCCAGCAGTGCGGGGACAGGGATAGCCAATGAGCAGTTCTTC,CASSAGTGIANEQFF
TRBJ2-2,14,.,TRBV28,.,TGTGCCAGCATCCCGGGGAAGAGGACCGGGGAGCTGTTTTTT,CASIPGKRTGELFF
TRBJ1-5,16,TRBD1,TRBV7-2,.,TGTGCCAGCAGCTTAGTTTCGACAGGGGGCGATCAGCCCCAGCATTTT,CASSLVSTGGDQPQHF
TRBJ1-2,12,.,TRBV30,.,TGTGCCTGGAGTGTTCAGTCCTATGGCTACACCTTC,CAWSVQSYGYTF
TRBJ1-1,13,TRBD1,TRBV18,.,TGTGCCAGCACTACACCAGGGGGCGGAGAAGCTTTCTTT,CASTTPGGGEAFF
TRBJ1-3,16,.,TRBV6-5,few,TGTGCCAGCAGTTTGGCGGGGGGAGAGACTGGAAACACCATATATTTT,CASSLAGGETGNTIYF
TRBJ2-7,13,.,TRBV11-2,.,TGTGCCAGCAGCTTAGGAGGTTTTGGGGGCCAGTACTTC,CASSLGGFGGQYF
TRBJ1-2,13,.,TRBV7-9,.,TGTGCCAGCAGCGGGGACTGGCGGTATGGCTACACCTTC,CASSGDWRYGYTF
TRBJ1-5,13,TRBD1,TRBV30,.,TGTGCCTGGAGTACGACAGGGAATCAGCCCCAGCATTTT,CAWSTTGNQPQHF
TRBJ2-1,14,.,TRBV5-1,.,TGCGCCAGCAGCCGGACAAGCTCCTACAATGAGCAGTTCTTC,CASSRTSSYNEQFF
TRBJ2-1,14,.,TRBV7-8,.,TGTGCCAGCACCCGGGGGCGGGAGTACAATGAGCAGTTCTTC,CASTRGREYNEQFF
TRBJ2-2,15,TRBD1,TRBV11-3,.,TGTGCCAGCAGCCCCAGGGGGCGGGACACCGGGGAGCTGTTTTTT,CASSPRGRDTGELFF
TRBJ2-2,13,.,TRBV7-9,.,TGTGCCAGCAGCTCCCTAGGTACTGGGGAGCTGTTTTTT,CASSSLGTGELFF
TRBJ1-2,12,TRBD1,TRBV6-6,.,TGTGCCAGCAGGACGCCAGGGGGCGGCTACACCTTC,CASRTPGGGYTF
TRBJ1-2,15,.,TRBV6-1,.,TGTGCCAGCAGTGAAAGGGGCGGGACCAGCTATGGCTACACCTTC,CASSERGGTSYGYTF
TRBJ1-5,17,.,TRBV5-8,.,TGTGCCAGCAGCTTGGCATACAGTGGATATAGCAATCAGCCCCAGCATTTT,CASSLAYSGYSNQPQHF
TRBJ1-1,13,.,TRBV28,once,TGTGCCAGCATTAGGGGGTCGAACGCTGAAGCTTTCTTT,CASIRGSNAEAFF
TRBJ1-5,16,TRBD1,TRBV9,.,TGTGCCAGCAGCGTAGAAAGACAGGGCCTTAATCAGCCCCAGCATTTT,CASSVERQGLNQPQHF
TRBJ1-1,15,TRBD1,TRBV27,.,TGTGCCAGCAGTGACTCCGGGACAGGGGGGACTGAAGCTTTCTTT,CASSDSGTGGTEAFF
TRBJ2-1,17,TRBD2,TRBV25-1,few,TGTGCCAGCAGAGCAGTTCCCGGGACTAGCGTGTACAATGAGCAGTTCTTC,CASRAVPGTSVYNEQFF
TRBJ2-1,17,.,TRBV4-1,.,TGCGCCAGCAGCCCGCGTGACCTCTTGACTAGTTCCAATGAGCAGTTCTTC,CASSPRDLLTSSNEQFF
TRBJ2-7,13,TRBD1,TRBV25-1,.,TGTGCCAGCAGCGGGACAGGGGCTGACGAGCAGTACTTC,CASSGTGADEQYF
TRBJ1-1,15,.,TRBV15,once,TGTGCCACCAGCAGGCACCCAGATTCGGGAACTGAAGCTTTCTTT,CATSRHPDSGTEAFF
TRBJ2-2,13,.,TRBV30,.,TGTGCCTTGGGAGCCAGACACACCGGGGAGCTGTTTTTT,CALGARHTGELFF
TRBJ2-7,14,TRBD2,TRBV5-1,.,TGCGCCAGCAGCTTAACTAGCGGTCTCTACGAGCAGTACTTC,CASSLTSGLYEQYF
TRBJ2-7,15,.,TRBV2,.,TGTGCCAGCAGTGAAGGGGTCGGGACATCCTACGAGCAGTACTTC,CASSEGVGTSYEQYF
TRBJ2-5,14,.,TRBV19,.,TGTGCCAGTAGTCCAGGGGCCTCCCAAGAGACCCAGTACTTC,CASSPGASQETQYF
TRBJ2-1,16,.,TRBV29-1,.,TGCAGCGTTTTAACCGGATCAGGAACCGTTGGCAATGAGCAGTTCTTC,CSVLTGSGTVGNEQFF
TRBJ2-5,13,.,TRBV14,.,TGTGCCAGCAGCCCACAGGGCCAAGAGACCCAGTACTTC,CASSPQGQETQYF
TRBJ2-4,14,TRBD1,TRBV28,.,TGTGCCAGCAGCCTCACAGGGGGCGGAAACATTCAGTACTTC,CASSLTGGGNIQYF
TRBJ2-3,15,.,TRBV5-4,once,TGTGCCAGCAGCCGACAGACTGAAAATTCAGATACGCAGTATTTT,CASSRQTENSDTQYF
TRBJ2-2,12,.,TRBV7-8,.,TGTGCTGAGAGGGAAGACACCGGGGAGCTGTTTTTT,CAEREDTGELFF
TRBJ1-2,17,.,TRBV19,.,TGTGCCAGTACCCATAATGCGGCGTCCAGCTTGGGCTATGGCTACACCTTC,CASTHNAASSLGYGYTF
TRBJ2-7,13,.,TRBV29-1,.,TGCAGCGGCGGACAGCCGTTGCCCTACGAGCAGTACTTC,CSGGQPLPYEQYF
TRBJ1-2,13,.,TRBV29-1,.,TGCAGCGTTGCGGTTCGAAAAAACTATGGCTACACCTTC,CSVAVRKNYGYTF
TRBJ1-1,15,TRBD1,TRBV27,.,TGTGCCAGCAGTTTAAACGACAGGGGAGGTACTGAAGCTTTCTTT,CASSLNDRGGTEAFF
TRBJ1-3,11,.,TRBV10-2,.,TGCGCCACCACCCAGGGAAACACCATATATTTT,CATTQGNTIYF
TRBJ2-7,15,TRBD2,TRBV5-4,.,TGTGCCAGCAGCCCGGGGGGGGGCGCAGGCTTCGAGCAGTACTTC,CASSPGGGAGFEQYF
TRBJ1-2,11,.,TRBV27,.,TGTGCCAGCAGTTCGGGGGGTGGCTACACCTTC,CASSSGGGYTF
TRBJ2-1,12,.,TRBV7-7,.,TGTGCTATCGTCCGGGGTTACAATGAGCAGTTCTTC,CAIVRGYNEQFF
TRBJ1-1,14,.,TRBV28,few,TGTGCCAGCACCCGGGGAGGATCGAACACTGAAGCTTTCTTT,CASTRGGSNTEAFF
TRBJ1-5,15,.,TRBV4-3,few,TGCGCCAGCAGCCAAGATCAGGAGGGGGGGACGCCCCAGCATTTT,CASSQDQEGGTPQHF
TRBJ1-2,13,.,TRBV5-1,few,TGCGCCAGCAGCGGGGGGACCGCTCGCGGCTACACCTTC,CASSGGTARGYTF